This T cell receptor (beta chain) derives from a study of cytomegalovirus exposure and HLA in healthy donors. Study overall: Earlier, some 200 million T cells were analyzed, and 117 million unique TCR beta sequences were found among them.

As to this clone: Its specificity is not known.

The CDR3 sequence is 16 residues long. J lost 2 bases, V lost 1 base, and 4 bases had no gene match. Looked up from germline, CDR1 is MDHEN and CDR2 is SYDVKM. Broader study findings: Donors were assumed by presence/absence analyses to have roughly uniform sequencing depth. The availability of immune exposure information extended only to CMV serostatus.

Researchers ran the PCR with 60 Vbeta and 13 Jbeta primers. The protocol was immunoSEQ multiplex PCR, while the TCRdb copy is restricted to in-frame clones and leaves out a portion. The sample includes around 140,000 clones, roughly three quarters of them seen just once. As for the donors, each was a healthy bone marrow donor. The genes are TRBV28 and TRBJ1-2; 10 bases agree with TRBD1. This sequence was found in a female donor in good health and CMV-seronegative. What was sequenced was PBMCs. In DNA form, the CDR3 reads TGTGCCAGCAGTTTATTTCGACAGGGGGCCAACTATGGCTACACCTTC. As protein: CASSLFRQGANYGYTF.